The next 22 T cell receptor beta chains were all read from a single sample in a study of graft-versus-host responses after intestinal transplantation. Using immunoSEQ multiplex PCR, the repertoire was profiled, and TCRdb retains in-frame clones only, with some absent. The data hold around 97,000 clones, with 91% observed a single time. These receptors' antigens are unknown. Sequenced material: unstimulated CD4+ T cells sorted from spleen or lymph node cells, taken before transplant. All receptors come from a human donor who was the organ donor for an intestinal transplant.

The CDR3 nucleotides are TGTGCCAGCAGCCCAAAGGACAGGGGCACTGAAGCTTTCTTT. It translates to CASSPKDRGTEAFF. This sequence joins TRBV5-4 and TRBJ1-1, with TRBD1 identical over 9 bases. This CDR3 spans 14 amino acids. V gave up 4 bases and J gave up 4 bases; unmatched junction bases: 5. The V gene's germline CDR1 is SGHNT and CDR2 YYREEE (reference sequence).

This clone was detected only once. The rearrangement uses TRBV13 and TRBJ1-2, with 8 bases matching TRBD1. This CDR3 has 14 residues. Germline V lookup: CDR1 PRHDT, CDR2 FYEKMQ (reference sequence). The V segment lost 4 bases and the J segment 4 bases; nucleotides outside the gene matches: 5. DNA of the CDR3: TGTGCCAGCAGCTACCGGGACAGGTCCTATGGCTACACCTTC. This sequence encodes CASSYRDRSYGYTF.

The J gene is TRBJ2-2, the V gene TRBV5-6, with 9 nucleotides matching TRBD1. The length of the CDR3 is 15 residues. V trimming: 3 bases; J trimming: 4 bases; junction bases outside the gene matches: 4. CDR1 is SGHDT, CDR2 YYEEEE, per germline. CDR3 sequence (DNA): TGTGCCAGCAGCTCAACAGGGGGCGGCACCGGGGAGCTGTTTTTT. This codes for CASSSTGGGTGELFF.

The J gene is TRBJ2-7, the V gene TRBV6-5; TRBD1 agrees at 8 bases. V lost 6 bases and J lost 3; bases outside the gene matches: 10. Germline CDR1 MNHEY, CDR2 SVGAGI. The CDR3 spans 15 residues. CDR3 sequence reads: CASRHDRDRIYEQYF. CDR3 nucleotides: TGTGCCAGCAGACACGATCGGGACAGGATCTACGAGCAGTACTTC.

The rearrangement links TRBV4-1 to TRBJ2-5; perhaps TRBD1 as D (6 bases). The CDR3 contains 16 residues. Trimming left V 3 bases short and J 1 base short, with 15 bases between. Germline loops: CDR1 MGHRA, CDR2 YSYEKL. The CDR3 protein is CASSQGPDRLQETQYF. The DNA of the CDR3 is TGCGCCAGCAGCCAGGGCCCGGACAGACTCCAAGAGACCCAGTACTTC.

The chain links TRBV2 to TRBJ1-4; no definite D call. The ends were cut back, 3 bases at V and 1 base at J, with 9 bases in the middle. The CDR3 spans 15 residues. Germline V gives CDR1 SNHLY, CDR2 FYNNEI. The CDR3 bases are TGTGCCAGCAGTGAGGGCGGGTTAACTAATGAAAAACTGTTTTTT. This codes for CASSEGGLTNEKLFF.

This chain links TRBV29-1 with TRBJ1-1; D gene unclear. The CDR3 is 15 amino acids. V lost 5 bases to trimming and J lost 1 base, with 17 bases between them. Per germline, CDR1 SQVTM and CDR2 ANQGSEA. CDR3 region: CSVKLRLRENTEAFF. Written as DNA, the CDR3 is TGCAGCGTTAAACTCCGACTCCGGGAGAACACTGAAGCTTTCTTT.

Here the CDR3 reads CASSVEAGGPGETQYF. CDR3 DNA sequence: TGTGCCAGCAGCGTAGAAGCGGGGGGGCCGGGAGAGACCCAGTACTTC. This chain joins TRBV9 and TRBJ2-5; 10 bases agree with TRBD2. V shed 0 bases and J 4 bases; nucleotides not matched to a gene: 6. Germline V gene lookup returns CDR1 SGDLS and CDR2 YYNGEE. The CDR3 is made up of 16 amino acids.

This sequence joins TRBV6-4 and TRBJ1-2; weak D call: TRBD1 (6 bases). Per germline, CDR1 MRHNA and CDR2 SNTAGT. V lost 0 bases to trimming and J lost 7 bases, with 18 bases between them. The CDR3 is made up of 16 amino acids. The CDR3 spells CASSDSFDSGAAGYTF. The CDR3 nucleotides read TGTGCCAGCAGTGACTCTTTTGATTCAGGGGCGGCTGGCTACACCTTC.

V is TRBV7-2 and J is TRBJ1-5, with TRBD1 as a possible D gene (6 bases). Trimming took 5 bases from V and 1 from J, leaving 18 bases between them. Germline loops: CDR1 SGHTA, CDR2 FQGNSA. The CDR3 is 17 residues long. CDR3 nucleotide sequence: TGTGCCAGCAGCCCAAGCTCGGGGGGCGCGAGCAATCAGCCCCAGCATTTT. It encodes CASSPSSGGASNQPQHF.

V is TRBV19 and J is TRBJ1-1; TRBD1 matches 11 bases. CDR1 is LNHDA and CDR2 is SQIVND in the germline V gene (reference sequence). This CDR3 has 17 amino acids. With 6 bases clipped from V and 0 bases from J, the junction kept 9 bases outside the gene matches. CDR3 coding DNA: TGTGCCAGTAGCACCCGGGACAGGGGGGCCATGAACACTGAAGCTTTCTTT. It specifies CASSTRDRGAMNTEAFF.

Written as DNA, the CDR3 is TGTGCCACCAGCAGCCAGGGCCTCAGTCATGGCAATCAGCCCCAGCATTTT. Its protein is CATSSQGLSHGNQPQHF. This chain joins TRBV15 and TRBJ1-5, with D possibly being TRBD1 (5 bases). Trimming left V 3 bases short and J 2 bases short, with 17 bases between. Germline V CDR1 and CDR2: LNHNV, YYDKDF (reference sequence). CDR3 length equals 17 residues.

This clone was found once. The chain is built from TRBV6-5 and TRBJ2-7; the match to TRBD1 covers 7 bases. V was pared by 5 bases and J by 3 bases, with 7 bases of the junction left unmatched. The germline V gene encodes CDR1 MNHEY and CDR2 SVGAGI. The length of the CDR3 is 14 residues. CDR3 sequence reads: CASSRQGSFYEQYF. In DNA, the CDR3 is TGTGCCAGCAGTAGACAGGGCTCCTTCTACGAGCAGTACTTC.

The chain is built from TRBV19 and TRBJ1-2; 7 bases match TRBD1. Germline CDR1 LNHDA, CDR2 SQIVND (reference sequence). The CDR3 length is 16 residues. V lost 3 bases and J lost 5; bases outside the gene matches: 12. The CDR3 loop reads CASSMATGPRGYGYTF. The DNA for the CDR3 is TGTGCCAGTAGTATGGCTACAGGACCCAGGGGGTATGGCTACACCTTC.

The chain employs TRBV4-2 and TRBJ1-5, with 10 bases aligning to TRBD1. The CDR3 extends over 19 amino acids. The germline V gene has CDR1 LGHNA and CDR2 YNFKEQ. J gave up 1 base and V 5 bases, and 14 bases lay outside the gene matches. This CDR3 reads CASSEKTGTGALSNQPQHF. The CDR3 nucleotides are TGTGCCAGCAGCGAAAAAACCGGGACAGGGGCTTTAAGCAATCAGCCCCAGCATTTT.

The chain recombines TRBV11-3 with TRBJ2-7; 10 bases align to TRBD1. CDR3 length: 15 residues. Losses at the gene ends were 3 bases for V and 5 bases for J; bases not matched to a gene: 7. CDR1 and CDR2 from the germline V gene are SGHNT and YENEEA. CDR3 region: CASSFGGQGPNEQYF. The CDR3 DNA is TGTGCCAGCAGCTTTGGGGGACAGGGGCCAAACGAGCAGTACTTC. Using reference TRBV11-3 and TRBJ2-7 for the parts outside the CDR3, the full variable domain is EAGVVQSPRYKIIEKKQPVAFWCNPISGHNTLYWYLQNLGQGPELLIRYENEEAVDDSQLPKDRFSAERLKGVDSTLKIQPAELGDSAVYLCASSFGGQGPNEQYFGPGTRLTVT.

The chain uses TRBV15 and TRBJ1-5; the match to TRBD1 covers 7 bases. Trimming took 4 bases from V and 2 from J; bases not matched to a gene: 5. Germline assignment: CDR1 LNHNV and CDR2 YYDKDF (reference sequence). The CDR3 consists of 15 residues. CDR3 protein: CATSKSGGRNQPQHF. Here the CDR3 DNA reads TGTGCCACCAGCAAATCAGGGGGTCGCAATCAGCCCCAGCATTTT.

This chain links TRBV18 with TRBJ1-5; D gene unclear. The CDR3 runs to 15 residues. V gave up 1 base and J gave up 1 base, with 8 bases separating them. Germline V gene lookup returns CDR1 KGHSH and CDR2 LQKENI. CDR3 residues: CASSPLSGSNQPQHF. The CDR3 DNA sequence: TGTGCCAGCTCACCACTTTCGGGGAGCAATCAGCCCCAGCATTTT.

The CDR3 region has the DNA TGTGCCAGCAGCTTAGGGGCAGGGGATGTGGAAAAACTGTTTTTT. This translates into CASSLGAGDVEKLFF. This chain connects TRBV7-7 to TRBJ1-4, with a weak D call TRBD1 (6 bases). Germline CDR1 and CDR2: SSHAT and FNYEAQ (reference sequence). The CDR3 runs to 15 residues. With 1 base removed from V and 8 bases from J, the gap between germline ends came to 14 bases.

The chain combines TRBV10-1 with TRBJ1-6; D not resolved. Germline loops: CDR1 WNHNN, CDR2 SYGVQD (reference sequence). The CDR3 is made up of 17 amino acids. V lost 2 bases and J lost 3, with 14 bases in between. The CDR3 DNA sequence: TGCGCCAGCAGTGAGCCCACGGGTGCGCTCTATAATTCACCCCTCCACTTT. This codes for CASSEPTGALYNSPLHF.

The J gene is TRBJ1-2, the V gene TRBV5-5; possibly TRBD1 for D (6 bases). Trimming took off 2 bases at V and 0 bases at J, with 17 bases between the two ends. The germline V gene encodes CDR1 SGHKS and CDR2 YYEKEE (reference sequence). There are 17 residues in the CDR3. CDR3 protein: CASSFQTGSPANYGYTF. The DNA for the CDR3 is TGTGCCAGCAGCTTTCAGACAGGCTCCCCCGCTAACTATGGCTACACCTTC.

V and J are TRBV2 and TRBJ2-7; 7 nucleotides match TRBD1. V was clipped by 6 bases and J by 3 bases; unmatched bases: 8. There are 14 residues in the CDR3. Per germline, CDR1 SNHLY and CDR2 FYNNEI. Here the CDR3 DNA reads TGTGCCAGCAGGGCTCACAGGGGATTCTACGAGCAGTACTTC. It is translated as CASRAHRGFYEQYF.